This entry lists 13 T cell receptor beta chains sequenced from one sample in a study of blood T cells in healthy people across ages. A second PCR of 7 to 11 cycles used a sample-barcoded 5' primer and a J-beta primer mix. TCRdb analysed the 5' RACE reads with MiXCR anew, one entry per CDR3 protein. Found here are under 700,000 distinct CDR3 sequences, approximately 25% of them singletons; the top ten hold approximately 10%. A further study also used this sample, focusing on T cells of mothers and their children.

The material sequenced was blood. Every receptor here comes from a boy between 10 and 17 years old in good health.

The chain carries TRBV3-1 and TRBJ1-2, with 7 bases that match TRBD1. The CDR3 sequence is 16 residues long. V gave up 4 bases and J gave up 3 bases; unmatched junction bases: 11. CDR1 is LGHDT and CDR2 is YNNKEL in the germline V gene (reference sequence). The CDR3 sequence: CASSLTPEGTDYGYTF. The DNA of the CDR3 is TGTGCCAGCAGCCTAACCCCGGAAGGGACAGACTATGGCTACACCTTC.

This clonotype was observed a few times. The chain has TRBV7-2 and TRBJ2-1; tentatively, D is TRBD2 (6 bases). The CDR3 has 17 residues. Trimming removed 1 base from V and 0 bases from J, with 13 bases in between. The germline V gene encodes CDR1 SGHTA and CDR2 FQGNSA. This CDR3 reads CASSLGLAVLSYNEQFF. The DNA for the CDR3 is TGTGCCAGCAGCTTAGGCTTAGCGGTCCTCTCCTACAATGAGCAGTTCTTC.

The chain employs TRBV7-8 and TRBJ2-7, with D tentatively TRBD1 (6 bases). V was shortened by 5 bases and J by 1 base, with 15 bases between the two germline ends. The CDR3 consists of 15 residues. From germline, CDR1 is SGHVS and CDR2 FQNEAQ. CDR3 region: CASSPGAGLSYEQYF. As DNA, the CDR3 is TGTGCCAGCAGCCCAGGGGCAGGGTTATCCTACGAGCAGTACTTC.

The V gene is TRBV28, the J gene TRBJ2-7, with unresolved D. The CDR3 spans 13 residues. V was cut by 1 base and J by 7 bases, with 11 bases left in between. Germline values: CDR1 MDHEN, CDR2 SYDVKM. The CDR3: CASSLSLVREQYF. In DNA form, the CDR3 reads TGTGCCAGCAGTTTATCGCTGGTGAGGGAGCAGTACTTC.

Here the CDR3 reads CATSDSGASSYEQYF. The CDR3 bases are TGTGCCACCAGTGATTCGGGGGCTTCATCCTACGAGCAGTACTTC. The chain combines TRBV24-1 with TRBJ2-7; D could derive from TRBD1 or TRBD2 (6 bases each). The germline V gene encodes CDR1 KGHDR and CDR2 SFDVKD. The V and J ends lost 2 bases and 1 base respectively, with 11 bases between them. This CDR3 contains 15 residues.

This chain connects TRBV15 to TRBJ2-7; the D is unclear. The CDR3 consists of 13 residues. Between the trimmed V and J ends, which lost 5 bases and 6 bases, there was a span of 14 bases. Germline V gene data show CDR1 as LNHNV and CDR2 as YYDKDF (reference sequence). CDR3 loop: CATSLGHKIEQYF. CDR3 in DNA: TGTGCCACCAGCTTAGGGCATAAAATCGAGCAGTACTTC.

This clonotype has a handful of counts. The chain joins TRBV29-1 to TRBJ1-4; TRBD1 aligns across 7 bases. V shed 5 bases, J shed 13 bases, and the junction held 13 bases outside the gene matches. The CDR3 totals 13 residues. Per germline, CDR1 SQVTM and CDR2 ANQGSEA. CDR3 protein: CSVRRQGGFGLFF. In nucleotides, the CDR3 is TGCAGCGTTCGGCGGCAGGGGGGCTTCGGACTGTTTTTT.

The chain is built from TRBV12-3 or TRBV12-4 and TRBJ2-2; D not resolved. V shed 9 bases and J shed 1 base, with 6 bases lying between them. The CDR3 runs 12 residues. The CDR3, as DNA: TGTGCCAGTAAGATGAACACCGGGGAGCTGTTTTTT. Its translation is CASKMNTGELFF.

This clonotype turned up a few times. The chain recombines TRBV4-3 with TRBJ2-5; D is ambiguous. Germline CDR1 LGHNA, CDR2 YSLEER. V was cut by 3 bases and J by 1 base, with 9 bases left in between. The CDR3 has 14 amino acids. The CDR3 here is CASSHTVLQETQYF. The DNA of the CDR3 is TGCGCCAGCAGCCACACAGTCCTCCAAGAGACCCAGTACTTC.

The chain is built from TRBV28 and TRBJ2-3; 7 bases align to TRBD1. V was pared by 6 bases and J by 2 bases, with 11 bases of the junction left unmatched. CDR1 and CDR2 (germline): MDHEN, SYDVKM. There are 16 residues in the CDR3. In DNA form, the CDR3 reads TGTGCCAGCAGCTCGTCGGGGACAGCTCTCACAGATACGCAGTATTTT. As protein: CASSSSGTALTDTQYF.

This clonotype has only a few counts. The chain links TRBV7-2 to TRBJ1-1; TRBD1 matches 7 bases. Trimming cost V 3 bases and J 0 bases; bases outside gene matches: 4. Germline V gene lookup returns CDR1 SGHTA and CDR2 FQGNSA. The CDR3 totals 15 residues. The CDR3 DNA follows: TGTGCCAGCAGCTTCCACAGGGGAATGAACACTGAAGCTTTCTTT. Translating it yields CASSFHRGMNTEAFF.

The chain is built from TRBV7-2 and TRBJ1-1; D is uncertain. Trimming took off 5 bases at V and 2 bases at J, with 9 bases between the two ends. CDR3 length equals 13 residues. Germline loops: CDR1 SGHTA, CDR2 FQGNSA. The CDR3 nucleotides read TGTGCCAGCAGCCCCGGGGAAAACACTGAAGCTTTCTTT. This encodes CASSPGENTEAFF.

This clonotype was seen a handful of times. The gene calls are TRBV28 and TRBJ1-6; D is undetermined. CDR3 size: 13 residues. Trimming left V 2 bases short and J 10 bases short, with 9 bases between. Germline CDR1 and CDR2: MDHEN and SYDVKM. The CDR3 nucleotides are TGTGCCAGCAGTTTACAGCTTGGGTCACCCCTCCACTTT. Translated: CASSLQLGSPLHF.